These 8 T cell receptor beta chains originate from one sample sequenced in a study of cytomegalovirus exposure and HLA in healthy donors. Vbeta (60) and Jbeta (13) primers were used in the PCR. The data were produced by immunoSEQ multiplex PCR, yet TCRdb's version contains in-frame clones alone and is incomplete. The data hold about 140,000 clones, with 78% observed a single time. The sequenced sample was PBMCs. The source is a female donor in good health and CMV-seronegative.

The chain couples TRBV27 to TRBJ1-2; 7 nucleotides line up with TRBD1. With 9 bases clipped from V and 0 bases from J, the junction kept 4 bases outside the gene matches. CDR1 and CDR2 from the germline V gene are MNHEY and SMNVEV (reference sequence). This CDR3 comprises 13 residues. CDR3 protein: CASRDSANYGYTF. The CDR3 nucleotides read TGTGCCAGTCGGGACAGTGCTAACTATGGCTACACCTTC.

CDR3 DNA sequence: TGTGCCAGCAGTACCCCAGTGCGACTAGTCCAAGAGACCCAGTACTTC. As protein: CASSTPVRLVQETQYF. This chain uses TRBV28 with TRBJ2-5, with D possibly being TRBD2 (6 bases). Germline CDR1 and CDR2: MDHEN and SYDVKM. V was pared by 5 bases and J by 1 base, with 17 bases between. This CDR3 is 16 amino acids long.

The DNA of the CDR3 is TGTGCCTGGACAGGGGTGGCTGAAGCTTTCTTT. It encodes CAWTGVAEAFF. This chain joins TRBV30 and TRBJ1-1, with D possibly being TRBD1 (6 bases). Germline lookup yields CDR1 GTSNPN and CDR2 SVGIG (reference sequence). With 4 bases removed from V and 6 bases from J, the gap between germline ends came to 9 bases. The CDR3 totals 11 residues.

The chain joins TRBV5-4 to TRBJ2-5; no reliable D call. The CDR3 covers 11 residues. Trimming cost V 9 bases and J 5 bases, with 11 bases left between them. Germline V lookup: CDR1 SGHNT, CDR2 YYREEE (reference sequence). The CDR3 DNA sequence: TGTGCCATTTGGAGTGGGGAGACCCAGTACTTC. Protein sequence: CAIWSGETQYF. The whole variable domain, remainder taken from reference TRBV5-4 and TRBJ2-5, is ETGVTQSPTHLIKTRGQQVTLRCSSQSGHNTVSWYQQALGQGPQFIFQYYREEENGRGNFPPRFSGLQFPNYSSELNVNALELDDSALYLCAIWSGETQYFGPGTRLLVL.

The V gene is TRBV5-1, the J gene TRBJ1-1, with D uncertain. V lost 4 bases, J lost 1 base, and 17 bases lay in between. This CDR3 comprises 16 residues. Germline V gives CDR1 SGHRS, CDR2 YFSETQ. The CDR3 sequence is CASSQSGSPRNTEAFF. CDR3 sequence (DNA): TGCGCCAGCAGCCAAAGTGGCAGTCCAAGGAACACTGAAGCTTTCTTT.

This clone has only a few counts. The CDR3 DNA reads as TGTGCCAGCAGCTTAGCCAGGGTGGACACTGAAGCTTTCTTT. It is translated as CASSLARVDTEAFF. This sequence joins TRBV7-8 and TRBJ1-1, with D perhaps matching TRBD1 (5 bases). Germline CDR1 SGHVS, CDR2 FQNEAQ. There are 14 residues in the CDR3. V lost 0 bases, J lost 3 bases, and 8 bases lay in between. Complete variable domain (other parts from reference TRBV7-8 and TRBJ1-1): GAGVSQSPRYKVAKRGQDVALRCDPISGHVSLFWYQQALGQGPEFLTYFQNEAQLDKSGLPSDRFFAERPEGSVSTLKIQRTQQEDSAVYLCASSLARVDTEAFFGQGTRLTVV.

In its sample, this clone was seen once. The chain is built from TRBV10-1 and TRBJ2-3; D is unclear. The CDR3 length is 13 residues. Germline V gives CDR1 WNHNN, CDR2 SYGVQD (reference sequence). Between the trimmed V and J ends, which lost 3 bases and 2 bases, there was a span of 6 bases. CDR3 nucleotides: TGCGCCAGCAGTGACAGGTTCACAGATACGCAGTATTTT. Translated, it gives CASSDRFTDTQYF.

The chain carries TRBV5-1 and TRBJ2-3; D is possibly TRBD1 (6 bases). Trimming stripped 0 bases from V and 5 bases from J, with 16 bases between. Germline V gene data show CDR1 as SGHRS and CDR2 as YFSETQ. This CDR3 has 16 amino acids. This CDR3 reads CASSLVAQGIIDTQYF. CDR3 sequence (DNA): TGCGCCAGCAGCTTGGTAGCACAGGGTATAATAGATACGCAGTATTTT.